This T cell receptor beta chain came from a study of shared clonotypes between healthy human individuals. Study observations and caveats: Against clonotypes common to all four donors, non-shared ones had lower generation probabilities.

Repertoires were generated with immunoSEQ multiplex PCR, while TCRdb's copy carries only in-frame clones and drops some. The sample shows 850,000 to 1,200,000 clones, under 80% of them seen only once. The trim removed 3 bases at V and 11 bases at J, leaving 10 bases unmatched. This CDR3 region has 16 residues. Germline V gene lookup returns CDR1 LGHNA and CDR2 YNFKEQ. Note on this clone: Its antigen is as yet unknown.

The V gene is TRBV4-2, the J gene TRBJ1-6, with 10 bases matching TRBD1. The source material was memory CD4+ T cells sorted from blood. Noted subset: CD45RA-negative fraction. This sequence was found in a man between 18 and 35 years old in good health. In DNA form, the CDR3 reads TGTGCCAGCAGCCACGGGGAGACAGGGGGCTCGACACCCCTCCACTTT. Encoded protein: CASSHGETGGSTPLHF.